Below, 13 T cell receptor beta chains from the same sample are listed, as sequenced in a study of T cell changes during pregnancy in multiple sclerosis. Using immunoSEQ multiplex PCR, the repertoire was profiled, and TCRdb retains in-frame clones only, with some absent. The data show some 70,000 clones, roughly 92% seen once. Source: peripheral blood, taken after pregnancy. The source is a female donor in good health, enrolled as a control in a pregnancy study.

The chain is built from TRBV11-1 and TRBJ1-1; D gene ambiguous. The germline gives CDR1 SGHAT, CDR2 FQDESV (reference sequence). The CDR3 loop spans 12 amino acids. The germline V and J ends were trimmed by 3 bases and 7 bases, with 9 bases remaining between them. The CDR3, as DNA: TGTGCCAGCAGCTTTGGTAGTCTTGAAGCTTTCTTT. Residues: CASSFGSLEAFF. Full variable domain (remainder filled in from reference TRBV11-1 and TRBJ1-1): EAEVAQSPRYKITEKSQAVAFWCDPISGHATLYWYRQILGQGPELLVQFQDESVVDDSQLPKDRFSAERLKGVDSTLKIQPAELGDSAMYLCASSFGSLEAFFGQGTRLTVV.

V usage is TRBV27 and J usage is TRBJ1-1; D uncertain. This CDR3 is 14 amino acids long. CDR1 is MNHEY, CDR2 SMNVEV, per germline (reference sequence). Trimming pared 6 bases from V and 3 bases from J, leaving 14 bases between. The DNA of the CDR3 is TGTGCCAGCAGACTCTGGGCCGCACACACTGAAGCTTTCTTT. The encoded protein is CASRLWAAHTEAFF.

The chain recombines TRBV7-9 with TRBJ1-2; D is possibly TRBD1 (6 bases). The CDR3 is made up of 13 amino acids. The germline V gene has CDR1 SEHNR and CDR2 FQNEAQ (reference sequence). Deletions cut 3 bases from V and 6 bases from J, with 11 bases between. The CDR3 DNA reads as TGTGCCAGCAGCTTTACAGGGTCAGATGGCTACACCTTC. This gives the protein CASSFTGSDGYTF.

The gene calls are TRBV9 and TRBJ2-1, with 7 nucleotides matching TRBD2. This CDR3 is built from 18 residues. V was clipped by 0 bases and J by 4 bases; unmatched bases: 13. Germline loops: CDR1 SGDLS, CDR2 YYNGEE. This chain's CDR3 is CASSVESPSGDGYNEQFF. In nucleotides, the CDR3 is TGTGCCAGCAGCGTAGAGTCCCCCAGCGGGGATGGGTACAATGAGCAGTTCTTC.

The chain is built from TRBV7-2 and TRBJ2-2, with a tentative D call TRBD2 (7 bases). The germline CDR1 and CDR2 sequences are SGHTA and FQGNSA. V lost 4 bases, J lost 6 bases, and 18 bases lay in between. The CDR3 is made up of 16 amino acids. The CDR3 coding sequence is TGTGCCAGCAGCTCCCGACGGGGAGGGGGGTCCGGGGAGCTGTTTTTT. Encoded protein: CASSSRRGGGSGELFF.

The rearrangement links TRBV4-2 to TRBJ2-7; D call uncertain. CDR3 length: 15 amino acids. Germline V gene data show CDR1 as LGHNA and CDR2 as YNFKEQ. The V gene lost 2 bases and the J gene lost 1 base, with 12 bases spanning the gap. The CDR3 here is CASSQKYTESYEQYF. In nucleotides, the CDR3 is TGTGCCAGCAGCCAAAAGTATACGGAGTCCTACGAGCAGTACTTC.

The rearrangement links TRBV7-9 to TRBJ1-3; 8 bases align to TRBD1. V lost 6 bases and J lost 2; bases outside the gene matches: 6. Per the germline V gene, CDR1 is SEHNR and CDR2 is FQNEAQ (reference sequence). The CDR3 length is 15 residues. CDR3 sequence: CASSLLQGAGNTIYF. CDR3 in DNA: TGTGCCAGCAGTTTATTACAGGGGGCTGGAAACACCATATATTTT.

V usage is TRBV27 and J usage is TRBJ2-1; 12 bases align to TRBD2. V shed 5 bases and J 7 bases; nucleotides not matched to a gene: 6. CDR3 length: 15 residues. The V gene's germline CDR1 is MNHEY and CDR2 SMNVEV (reference sequence). In DNA form, the CDR3 reads TGTGCCAGCAGTGCTAGCGGGAGGGCAGGGAATGAGCAGTTCTTC. It is translated as CASSASGRAGNEQFF.

The V gene is TRBV7-9, the J gene TRBJ2-7, with 7 bases fitting TRBD1. Germline loops: CDR1 SEHNR, CDR2 FQNEAQ (reference sequence). The V and J ends lost 3 bases and 5 bases, in that order; junction bases with no gene match: 7. This CDR3 comprises 14 residues. CDR3 protein: CASSFLGGEHEQYF. The CDR3 nucleotides are TGTGCCAGCAGCTTTCTAGGGGGCGAACACGAGCAGTACTTC.

The chain uses TRBV29-1 and TRBJ2-7, with 7 bases fitting TRBD1. After removal of 7 bases from V and 4 bases from J, the junction contained 4 bases not matched to a gene. The CDR3 is made up of 11 amino acids. Germline CDR1 SQVTM, CDR2 ANQGSEA. CDR3 in DNA: TGCAGCGCTAGGACAGGTTACGAGCAGTACTTC. Its translation is CSARTGYEQYF.

This clone was observed a handful of times. The rearrangement links TRBV6-4 to TRBJ2-2, with 7 bases that match TRBD1. The CDR3 runs to 15 residues. V gave up 3 bases and J gave up 2 bases; unmatched junction bases: 3. Germline CDR1 MRHNA, CDR2 SNTAGT. The CDR3 loop reads CASSEGDRNTGELFF. In DNA, the CDR3 is TGTGCCAGCAGTGAAGGGGACAGAAACACCGGGGAGCTGTTTTTT.

J is TRBJ2-7 and V is TRBV7-3; TRBD2 might be the D (6 bases). Germline CDR1 reads SGHTA; CDR2 reads FQGTGA. V was cut by 6 bases and J by 1 base, with 13 bases left in between. The length of the CDR3 is 14 residues. The CDR3 is CASRRPSVSYEQYF. CDR3 sequence (DNA): TGTGCCAGCAGACGACCTAGCGTTTCCTACGAGCAGTACTTC.

The genes are TRBV4-3 and TRBJ2-1; D is perhaps TRBD1 (6 bases). CDR1 and CDR2 from the germline V gene are LGHNA and YSLEER. V was shortened by 0 bases and J by 7 bases, with 22 bases between the two germline ends. This CDR3 is built from 18 residues. CDR3 bases: TGCGCCAGCAGCCAAGACCTGGTCAGGGGATGGGACGCGAATGAGCAGTTCTTC. Translating it yields CASSQDLVRGWDANEQFF.